This is a list of T cell receptor beta chains from one sample in a study of PD-1 blockade in classical Hodgkin lymphoma. The data were produced by immunoSEQ multiplex PCR, yet TCRdb's version contains in-frame clones alone and is incomplete. The sample records about 24,000 clones, 60% to 85% being singletons. The starting material was peripheral blood mononuclear cells (PBMCs), obtained before the second cycle of nivolumab. The receptors shown here come from a human donor with classical Hodgkin lymphoma. Each CDR3 is given with its conserved first and last residue. The order of the fields is V gene, J gene, D gene, clone size, CDR3 protein, CDR3 DNA. A D gene is named only where the DNA matches it firmly. Expanded clones are given a class, and other clones once, few, many or no size at all.

>TRBV7-8|TRBJ2-7|NA|once
CASSLRGVDYEQYF
TGTGCCAGCAGCCTCAGGGGGGTCGACTACGAGCAGTACTTC
>TRBV7-2|TRBJ1-6|NA|NA
CASSLVGGPHSPLHF
TGTGCCAGCAGCTTAGTCGGGGGGCCTCATTCACCCCTCCACTTT
>TRBV6-1|TRBJ2-7|NA|NA
CASIVEYEQYF
TGTGCCAGCATAGTGGAGTACGAGCAGTACTTC
>TRBV28|TRBJ2-7|NA|medium-sized
CASSLGRDPVQEQYF
TGTGCCAGCAGTTTGGGTAGGGACCCCGTCCAGGAGCAGTACTTC
>TRBV28|TRBJ2-1|NA|NA
CASSSGLLTTYNEQFF
TGTGCCAGCAGCTCCGGACTCCTCACAACCTACAATGAGCAGTTCTTC
>TRBV4-3|TRBJ2-2|TRBD1|NA
CASSQDFPETGGGGELFF
TGCGCCAGCAGCCAAGATTTTCCCGAGACAGGGGGGGGAGGGGAGCTGTTTTTT
>TRBV11-2|TRBJ2-2|TRBD1|NA
CASRSPGGRNTGELFF
TGTGCCAGCAGGTCCCCAGGGGGCCGGAACACCGGGGAGCTGTTTTTT
>TRBV5-1|TRBJ1-2|TRBD1|few
CASSLRGQGNYGYTF
TGCGCCAGCAGCTTGAGGGGACAGGGGAACTATGGCTACACCTTC
>TRBV7-3|TRBJ2-1|TRBD2|NA
CASSPGLAYNEQFF
TGTGCCAGCAGTCCGGGACTAGCGTACAATGAGCAGTTCTTC
>TRBV27|TRBJ2-3|TRBD2|NA
CASSFGRVTDTQYF
TGTGCCAGCAGTTTCGGGAGGGTCACAGATACGCAGTATTTT
>TRBV19|TRBJ1-2|NA|NA
CASSIGRGPNYGYTF
TGTGCCAGTAGTATAGGGCGGGGTCCTAACTATGGCTACACCTTC
>TRBV2|TRBJ2-7|NA|NA
CASRGDWTNYEQYF
TGTGCCAGCAGGGGGGACTGGACGAATTACGAGCAGTACTTC
>TRBV14|TRBJ2-1|TRBD1|medium-sized
CASSLLPGQGDNEQFF
TGTGCCAGCAGCCTTCTGCCGGGACAGGGGGACAATGAGCAGTTCTTC
>TRBV28|TRBJ1-2|NA|NA
CASSLTGLYGYTF
TGTGCCAGCAGTTTAACAGGGCTATATGGCTACACCTTC
>TRBV19|TRBJ1-4|TRBD1|NA
CASSYQGQAYEKLFF
TGTGCCAGTAGTTACCAGGGACAGGCCTATGAAAAACTGTTTTTT
>TRBV29-1|TRBJ2-1|TRBD1|once
CSVFGTGVHNEQFF
TGCAGCGTTTTTGGGACAGGGGTCCACAATGAGCAGTTCTTC
>TRBV11-1|TRBJ1-1|NA|NA
CASSLESGYTEAFF
TGTGCCAGCAGCTTAGAGTCTGGGTACACTGAAGCTTTCTTT
>TRBV7-9|TRBJ2-7|NA|NA
CASSDYRRSYEQYF
TGTGCCAGCAGCGACTACAGGAGATCCTACGAGCAGTACTTC
>TRBV15|TRBJ2-7|TRBD1|once
CATSRDPTGPYEQYF
TGTGCCACCAGCAGAGATCCGACAGGGCCCTACGAGCAGTACTTC
>TRBV15|TRBJ1-1|NA|once
CATSRDPQVAEAFF
TGTGCCACCAGCAGAGATCCGCAGGTCGCTGAAGCTTTCTTT
>TRBV19|TRBJ2-5|TRBD1|NA
CASSIMGQGETQYF
TGTGCCAGTAGTATAATGGGACAGGGGGAGACCCAGTACTTC
>TRBV10-3|TRBJ2-3|TRBD1|few
CAISETSRTGLSTDTQYF
TGTGCCATCAGCGAAACTTCCCGGACAGGTTTAAGCACAGATACGCAGTATTTT
>TRBV18|TRBJ2-1|NA|NA
CASSQSGGGGFNEQFF
TGTGCCAGCTCACAGTCAGGGGGAGGAGGTTTCAATGAGCAGTTCTTC
>TRBV5-1|TRBJ1-5|NA|NA
CASSLIHPRNQPQHF
TGCGCCAGCAGCTTGATACATCCCCGCAATCAGCCCCAGCATTTT
>TRBV6-5|TRBJ2-7|TRBD1|NA
CASSYRTGSEQYF
TGTGCCAGCAGTTACCGGACAGGCTCCGAGCAGTACTTC
>TRBV19|TRBJ2-5|NA|NA
CASSIGYDRTVGETQYF
TGTGCCAGTAGTATAGGATACGACAGGACGGTGGGAGAGACCCAGTACTTC
>TRBV27|TRBJ2-3|NA|NA
CASSFRESDTQYF
TGTGCCAGCAGTTTCCGGGAGTCCGATACGCAGTATTTT
>TRBV19|TRBJ2-1|NA|NA
CASSARWLGLGNEQFF
TGTGCCAGTAGTGCCCGATGGCTGGGGCTGGGGAATGAGCAGTTCTTC
>TRBV4-1|TRBJ1-3|NA|NA
CASSQDPGSSGNTIYF
TGCGCCAGCAGCCAAGATCCGGGGAGCTCTGGAAACACCATATATTTT
>TRBV9|TRBJ2-1|TRBD2|NA
CASSAGTRYNEQFF
TGTGCCAGCAGCGCCGGGACTAGATACAATGAGCAGTTCTTC
>TRBV11-2|TRBJ1-1|NA|few
CASSFGGTEAFF
TGTGCCAGCAGCTTCGGAGGCACTGAAGCTTTCTTT
>TRBV28|TRBJ1-2|NA|NA
CASSLWGNYGYTF
TGTGCCAGCAGTTTGTGGGGTAACTATGGCTACACCTTC
>TRBV6-5|TRBJ1-2|TRBD1|NA
CAAGRQGVSYGYTF
TGTGCCGCTGGGCGACAGGGTGTTTCGTATGGCTACACCTTC
>TRBV7-3|TRBJ2-1|NA|NA
CASSPSGSTYNEQFF
TGTGCCAGCAGCCCCAGCGGGTCCACCTACAATGAGCAGTTCTTC
>TRBV5-1|TRBJ2-7|TRBD1|NA
CASSLGTGGYEQYF
TGCGCCAGCAGCTTGGGGACAGGGGGCTACGAGCAGTACTTC
>TRBV18|TRBJ1-2|TRBD1|medium-sized
CASSEGQDYGYTF
TGTGCCAGCTCCGAGGGACAGGACTATGGCTACACCTTC
>TRBV28|TRBJ2-7|NA|NA
CASSLRGLGDEQYF
TGTGCCAGCAGTTTACGGGGGCTCGGGGACGAGCAGTACTTC
>TRBV19|TRBJ1-4|NA|NA
CASISGATNEKLFF
TGTGCCAGTATATCCGGCGCAACTAATGAAAAACTGTTTTTT
>TRBV18|TRBJ2-2|NA|NA
CASSRDTGLLTGELFF
TGTGCCAGCTCACGGGACACTGGACTACTCACCGGGGAGCTGTTTTTT
>TRBV10-3|TRBJ2-7|NA|NA
CAISEEAGPYYEQYF
TGTGCCATCAGTGAAGAGGCAGGACCCTACTACGAGCAGTACTTC
>TRBV6-1|TRBJ2-7|NA|NA
CASSDWGAYEQYF
TGTGCCAGCAGTGATTGGGGGGCCTACGAGCAGTACTTC